The source of this TCR beta chain is a study of CD8 T cells in ankylosing spondylitis. Study-wide results and caveats: Ankylosing spondylitis blood seemed to carry a telltale TCR beta motif made of several highly homologous variants. Clones tied to disease were said to be significantly enriched in matched ankylosing spondylitis synovial fluid.

This clonotype has a count of ten or more. No antigen is known for it. The CDR3 length is 15 residues. The V gene lost 0 bases and the J gene lost 0 bases, with 9 bases spanning the gap. Per the germline V gene, CDR1 is SGHRS and CDR2 is YFSETQ. Library preparation for TCR beta used quantitative 5'-RACE with molecular barcodes. Using its own MiXCR run on the 5' RACE reads, TCRdb lists one record per CDR3 protein. The sample includes about 170,000 distinct CDR3 sequences, 15% to 20% seen only once; the top ten take approximately 7.8%. The specimen sequenced was blood, either unsorted or a sorted T cell fraction (not recorded which). The chain recombines TRBV5-1 with TRBJ1-1, with D tentatively TRBD1 (5 bases). This receptor was taken from a male donor with ankylosing spondylitis or in good health (not recorded which). The CDR3 spells CASSLDGAVNTEAFF. CDR3 in DNA: TGCGCCAGCAGCTTGGATGGGGCTGTGAACACTGAAGCTTTCTTT.